The 20 T cell receptor beta chains in this list originate from one sample, sequenced in a study of control samples from healthy donors and cancer patients. TCRdb keeps only in-frame clones here, not all; method: immunoSEQ multiplex PCR. The sample carries some 130,000 clones, roughly 92% recorded once. Sequencing input: blood. These receptors originate from a man aged 18 to 29 in good health.

Note on this clone: Other DNA variants within this sample encode the same CDR3. The rearrangement joins TRBV30 to TRBJ1-6; the D is unclear. Germline lookup yields CDR1 GTSNPN and CDR2 SVGIG (reference sequence). This CDR3 is 12 amino acids long. V dropped 0 bases and J dropped 9 bases, with 6 bases sitting between them. CDR3 residues: CAWSVGVSPLHF. As DNA, the CDR3 is TGTGCCTGGAGTGTTGGGGTTTCACCCCTCCACTTT.

The chain uses TRBV30 and TRBJ2-5; TRBD2 agrees at 9 bases. Germline CDR1 GTSNPN, CDR2 SVGIG (reference sequence). Losses at the gene ends were 7 bases for V and 1 base for J; bases not matched to a gene: 4. The CDR3 has 13 residues. CDR3 nucleotide sequence: TGTGCCTTTAGCGGGGGTAGCCAAGAGACCCAGTACTTC. Residues: CAFSGGSQETQYF.

The rearrangement uses TRBV7-6 and TRBJ2-7; 8 nucleotides line up with TRBD1. Germline trimming cut 5 bases from V and 0 bases from J; bases unmatched to any gene: 3. Germline CDR1 is SGHVS and CDR2 is FNYEAQ. CDR3 length: 14 amino acids. The CDR3 coding sequence is TGTGCCAGCAGCGCGGACAGGGTCTCCTACGAGCAGTACTTC. It specifies CASSADRVSYEQYF.

The rearrangement links TRBV5-6 to TRBJ1-1; 10 bases align to TRBD1. The J segment lost 6 bases and the V segment lost 1 base, leaving 3 bases of the junction unmatched. Germline assignment: CDR1 SGHDT and CDR2 YYEEEE. This CDR3 is 14 amino acids long. The chain's CDR3 is CASSLWDRGAEAFF. For the CDR3, the DNA is TGTGCCAGCAGCTTGTGGGACAGGGGAGCTGAAGCTTTCTTT.

V and J are TRBV30 and TRBJ2-4, with 7 bases lining up with TRBD1. The CDR3 is 13 amino acids. Trimming at V came to 2 bases and at J to 6 bases, leaving 4 bases not matched to a gene. Germline V CDR1 and CDR2: GTSNPN, SVGIG (reference sequence). The DNA of the CDR3 is TGTGCCTGGAGTCCTGGGACAGTAAACATTCAGTACTTC. Translating it yields CAWSPGTVNIQYF.

This clone has just one count. V usage is TRBV19 and J usage is TRBJ1-1, with D possibly TRBD1 on 5 matching bases. Trimming left V 3 bases short and J 7 bases short, with 18 bases between. This CDR3 has 15 amino acids. Germline CDR1 LNHDA, CDR2 SQIVND (reference sequence). The DNA for the CDR3 is TGTGCCAGTAGTATCCCCCTACCGGGACCGGTTGAAGCTTTCTTT. Translating gives CASSIPLPGPVEAFF.

V and J are TRBV19 and TRBJ1-6; 7 positions agree with TRBD1. Germline V lookup: CDR1 LNHDA, CDR2 SQIVND (reference sequence). The length of the CDR3 is 16 residues. V lost 6 bases to trimming and J lost 8 bases; unmatched junction nucleotides: 13. For the CDR3, the DNA is TGTGCCAGTAGGGCCGAGACAGGGTGGGTGTATTCACCCCTCCACTTT. It encodes CASRAETGWVYSPLHF. Using reference TRBV19 and TRBJ1-6 for the parts outside the CDR3, the full variable domain is DGGITQSPKYLFRKEGQNVTLSCEQNLNHDAMYWYRQDPGQGLRLIYYSQIVNDFQKGDIAEGYSVSREKKESFPLTVTSAQKNPTAFYLCASRAETGWVYSPLHFGNGTRLTVT.

The chain couples TRBV11-2 to TRBJ2-1, with 10 bases lining up with TRBD1. V dropped 3 bases and J dropped 4; count of bases not matched to a gene: 3. CDR1 and CDR2 from the germline V gene are SGHAT and FQNNGV. The CDR3 is 15 amino acids. DNA for the CDR3: TGTGCCAGCAGCTTTGGGACAGGGGCGTACAATGAGCAGTTCTTC. Translated, it gives CASSFGTGAYNEQFF.

The rearrangement uses TRBV11-3 and TRBJ2-1; D is ambiguous. Germline-derived CDR1 and CDR2 are SGHNT and YENEEA. Trimming removed 3 bases at V and 0 bases at J, with 6 bases between. CDR3 length: 14 amino acids. The chain's CDR3 is CASSFGSSYNEQFF. The CDR3 DNA reads TGTGCCAGCAGCTTCGGCAGCTCCTACAATGAGCAGTTCTTC.

This clone was picked up one time. This sequence joins TRBV27 and TRBJ1-1; D is possibly TRBD1 (6 bases). Trimming stripped 7 bases from V and 4 bases from J, with 16 bases between. The CDR3 runs to 14 residues. CDR1 is MNHEY, CDR2 SMNVEV, per germline (reference sequence). CDR3 nucleotide sequence: TGTGCCAGCATGCCAGGTACAGGGAGCACTGAAGCTTTCTTT. It encodes CASMPGTGSTEAFF.

The chain employs TRBV7-9 and TRBJ1-3; D not certain. Between the trimmed V and J ends, which lost 0 bases and 0 bases, there was a span of 12 bases. This CDR3 is 17 amino acids long. Germline-derived CDR1 and CDR2 are SEHNR and FQNEAQ (reference sequence). CDR3 residues: CASSLADGPFSGNTIYF. CDR3 nucleotides: TGTGCCAGCAGCTTAGCTGACGGACCGTTCTCTGGAAACACCATATATTTT.

Notes on this clone: Germline and junction disagree at one end, which may indicate a read error. The chain couples TRBV15 to TRBJ2-7; unclear D gene. The CDR3 sequence is 17 residues long. Germline CDR1 and CDR2: LNHNV and YYDKDF (reference sequence). The CDR3: CATSRDSEVVGSDEQYF. For the CDR3, the DNA is TGTGCCACCAGCAGAGATTCTGAGGTAGTGGGCTCCGACGAGCAGTACTTC.

V gene TRBV2 combines with J gene TRBJ2-1; 11 positions agree with TRBD2. The CDR3 runs to 20 residues. Germline V gives CDR1 SNHLY, CDR2 FYNNEI. Trimming at V came to 2 bases and at J to 3 bases, leaving 15 bases not matched to a gene. Written as DNA, the CDR3 is TGTGCCAGCAGTGAACCGGCGCTAGCGGGGGGTTTAGTCGACTACAATGAGCAGTTCTTC. Its protein product is CASSEPALAGGLVDYNEQFF.

This clone was seen a single time. The chain uses TRBV9 and TRBJ2-7, with D perhaps matching TRBD2 (5 bases). Trimming pared 6 bases from V and 0 bases from J, leaving 13 bases between. The CDR3 extends over 14 amino acids. Germline V gene lookup returns CDR1 SGDLS and CDR2 YYNGEE. CDR3: CASTVGEGSYEQYF. The CDR3, as DNA: TGTGCCAGCACCGTGGGAGAGGGCTCCTACGAGCAGTACTTC.

The rearrangement uses TRBV13 and TRBJ1-1; D is unresolved. Germline lookup yields CDR1 PRHDT and CDR2 FYEKMQ (reference sequence). The CDR3 totals 14 residues. The V end lost 2 bases, the J end lost 4 bases, and 11 bases lay between the germline ends. The CDR3 sequence: CASSLTAGGTEAFF. In DNA form, the CDR3 reads TGTGCCAGCAGCTTAACCGCAGGAGGCACTGAAGCTTTCTTT.

This sequence joins TRBV2 and TRBJ1-2, with D unclear. This CDR3 spans 13 amino acids. V was clipped by 5 bases and J by 5 bases, with 12 bases between them. Looked up from germline, CDR1 is SNHLY and CDR2 is FYNNEI. CDR3 in DNA: TGTGCCAGCAGTTCCGACAAGGTTTATGGCTACACCTTC. Protein product: CASSSDKVYGYTF.

This chain links TRBV12-3 or TRBV12-4 with TRBJ2-4, with 7 bases that match TRBD1. J gave up 3 bases and V 6 bases, and 2 bases lay outside the gene matches. The CDR3 is 13 residues long. The CDR3 loop is CASRAGGKNIQYF. The DNA of the CDR3 is TGTGCCAGCAGGGCAGGGGGCAAAAACATTCAGTACTTC.

The rearrangement uses TRBV7-3 and TRBJ1-5, with a weak D call TRBD1 (5 bases). The CDR3 loop spans 13 amino acids. Trimming took off 5 bases at V and 4 bases at J, with 9 bases between the two ends. Germline V gives CDR1 SGHTA, CDR2 FQGTGA. This chain's CDR3 is CASSQGLNQPQHF. As DNA, the CDR3 is TGTGCCAGCAGCCAGGGATTAAATCAGCCCCAGCATTTT.

The V gene is TRBV15, the J gene TRBJ1-1; TRBD1 matches 8 bases. The length of the CDR3 is 17 residues. The ends lost 5 bases at V and 0 bases at J; junction bases unmatched: 11. Germline CDR1 reads LNHNV; CDR2 reads YYDKDF (reference sequence). CDR3 in amino acids: CATSSRPPDRVNTEAFF. The CDR3 region has the DNA TGTGCCACCAGCTCCCGGCCCCCGGACAGGGTGAACACTGAAGCTTTCTTT.

The chain couples TRBV9 to TRBJ1-3, with 8 bases matching TRBD1. This CDR3 has 15 residues. Germline V CDR1 and CDR2: SGDLS, YYNGEE. V shed 3 bases and J 3 bases; nucleotides not matched to a gene: 5. CDR3 DNA sequence: TGTGCCAGCAGCGGACCGACAGGGGATGGAAACACCATATATTTT. Translation: CASSGPTGDGNTIYF.